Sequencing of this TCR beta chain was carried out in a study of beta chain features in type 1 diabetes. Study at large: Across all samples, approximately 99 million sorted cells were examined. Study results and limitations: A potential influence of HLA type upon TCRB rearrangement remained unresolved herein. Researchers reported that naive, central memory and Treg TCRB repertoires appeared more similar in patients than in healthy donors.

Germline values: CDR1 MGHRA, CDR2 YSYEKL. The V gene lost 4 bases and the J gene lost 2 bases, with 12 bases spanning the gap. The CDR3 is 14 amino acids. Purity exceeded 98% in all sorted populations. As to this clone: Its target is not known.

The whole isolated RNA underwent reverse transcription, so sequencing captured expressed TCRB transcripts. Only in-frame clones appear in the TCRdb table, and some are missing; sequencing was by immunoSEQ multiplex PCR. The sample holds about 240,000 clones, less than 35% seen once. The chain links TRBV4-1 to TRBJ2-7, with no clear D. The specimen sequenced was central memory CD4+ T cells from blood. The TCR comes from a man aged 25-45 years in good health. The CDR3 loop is CASSPQRGAYEQYF. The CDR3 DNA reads TGCGCCAGCAGCCCTCAGCGAGGCGCCTACGAGCAGTACTTC.